This entry lists 26 T cell receptor beta chains sequenced from one sample in a study of blood T cell repertoires in COVID-19. Clones were read by immunoSEQ multiplex PCR, and TCRdb kept only the in-frame ones, dropping some. The data hold about 200,000 clones, with about 85% observed a single time. The sequencing input was PBMCs or T cells enriched from blood (not recorded which). The receptors here all came from a man aged 35 to 55 who had recovered from COVID-19.

The V and J genes are TRBV24-1 and TRBJ2-2; TRBD1 agrees at 8 bases. J gave up 6 bases and V 4 bases, and 9 bases lay outside the gene matches. The CDR3 loop spans 16 amino acids. The germline CDR1 and CDR2 sequences are KGHDR and SFDVKD. CDR3 bases: TGTGCCACCAGTGACTCCTGGCGGACAGGGCCCGGGGAGCTGTTTTTT. Protein: CATSDSWRTGPGELFF.

J is TRBJ1-6 and V is TRBV2; TRBD1 is a possible D gene (5 bases). The CDR3 sequence is 14 residues long. CDR1 is SNHLY, CDR2 FYNNEI, per germline. Trimming cost V 6 bases and J 7 bases, with 13 bases left between them. The CDR3 DNA follows: TGTGCCAGCAGGGCTACAGGTTCCAATTCACCCCTCCACTTT. Translation: CASRATGSNSPLHF.

V gene TRBV7-2 combines with J gene TRBJ1-2, with D perhaps TRBD1 (6 bases). Trimming removed 1 base at V and 4 bases at J, with 13 bases between. This CDR3 is built from 15 residues. The germline gives CDR1 SGHTA, CDR2 FQGNSA. CDR3 bases: TGTGCCAGCAGCTTAGGTTCGGACAGAGCCTATGGCTACACCTTC. Translating gives CASSLGSDRAYGYTF.

The chain employs TRBV27 and TRBJ2-7, with 8 nucleotides matching TRBD2. From germline, CDR1 is MNHEY and CDR2 SMNVEV (reference sequence). The V gene end was trimmed by 8 bases and the J gene end by 2 bases; junction bases not matched to a gene: 14. This CDR3 is 16 amino acids long. CDR3 residues: CASLPRAGEGPYEQYF. The CDR3 nucleotides are TGTGCCAGCCTCCCTCGAGCGGGAGAGGGTCCCTACGAGCAGTACTTC.

The chain is built from TRBV12-3 or TRBV12-4 and TRBJ1-5, with a weak D call TRBD1 (5 bases). Trimming shortened V by 5 bases and J by 7 bases, and 12 bases separated the two germline ends. The CDR3 length is 13 residues. As DNA, the CDR3 is TGTGCCAGCAGTACGCAGACAGAGCAGCCCCAGCATTTT. It is translated as CASSTQTEQPQHF.

This rearrangement joins TRBV2 to TRBJ2-1; the match to TRBD2 covers 10 bases. The CDR3 runs 16 residues. Germline CDR1 is SNHLY and CDR2 is FYNNEI. V dropped 6 bases and J dropped 2; count of bases not matched to a gene: 7. The CDR3 DNA reads as TGTGCCAGCAGGATTCTAGCGGGAGACGCCTACAATGAGCAGTTCTTC. Its translation: CASRILAGDAYNEQFF.

The rearrangement joins TRBV27 to TRBJ2-1, with D possibly matching TRBD1 (5 bases). The CDR3 has 19 amino acids. Deletions cut 7 bases from V and 3 bases from J, with 28 bases between. In germline, CDR1 is MNHEY, CDR2 SMNVEV (reference sequence). In DNA, the CDR3 is TGTGCCAGCACCTCCACTCCGTTTAAGGTAACAGGTAACTACAATGAGCAGTTCTTC. Protein: CASTSTPFKVTGNYNEQFF.

The chain is built from TRBV30 and TRBJ1-1; 12 nucleotides line up with TRBD1. The CDR3 length is 14 residues. Germline V gene data show CDR1 as GTSNPN and CDR2 as SVGIG (reference sequence). Losses at the gene ends were 3 bases for V and 5 bases for J; bases not matched to a gene: 4. The CDR3 nucleotides read TGTGCCTGGAGGGGACAGGGGGCCGGGACTGAAGCTTTCTTT. Its protein product is CAWRGQGAGTEAFF. The full variable domain, its missing parts supplied by reference TRBV30 and TRBJ1-1, is SQTIHQWPATLVQPVGSPLSLECTVEGTSNPNLYWYRQAAGRGLQLLFYSVGIGQISSEVPQNLSASRPQDRQFILSSKKLLLSDSGFYLCAWRGQGAGTEAFFGQGTRLTVV.

The chain joins TRBV5-1 to TRBJ1-5; 8 bases fit TRBD1. Germline V lookup: CDR1 SGHRS, CDR2 YFSETQ. V lost 2 bases, J lost 3 bases, and 4 bases stayed unmatched. This CDR3 region has 15 residues. The CDR3 nucleotides are TGCGCCAGCAGCTTAACAGGGGGTAACAATCAGCCCCAGCATTTT. Protein: CASSLTGGNNQPQHF.

This clone appeared a few times. V usage is TRBV25-1 and J usage is TRBJ1-5, with D possibly matching TRBD1 (6 bases). CDR3 size: 15 residues. CDR1 is MGHDK, CDR2 SYGVNS, per germline. V shed 6 bases and J shed 0 bases, with 12 bases lying between them. For the CDR3, the DNA is TGTGCCAGCAGCCCCCGAGGGGGTAGCAATCAGCCCCAGCATTTT. Residues: CASSPRGGSNQPQHF.

V and J are TRBV14 and TRBJ2-7; tentatively, D is TRBD1 (6 bases). Germline V lookup: CDR1 SGHDN, CDR2 FVKESK. The ends were cut back, 3 bases at V and 5 bases at J, with 20 bases in the middle. CDR3 length: 16 residues. The CDR3 nucleotides read TGTGCCAGCAGCCAGCCTCTGACAGGCAGGTTCGACGAGCAGTACTTC. Protein product: CASSQPLTGRFDEQYF.

The chain couples TRBV7-9 to TRBJ2-1, with TRBD2 matching over 12 bases. V was clipped by 3 bases and J by 9 bases; unmatched bases: 12. Germline assignment: CDR1 SEHNR and CDR2 FQNEAQ (reference sequence). The CDR3 consists of 17 residues. This CDR3 is CASSFFQTSGRTVEQFF. The CDR3 region has the DNA TGTGCCAGCAGCTTTTTCCAGACTAGCGGGAGAACGGTTGAGCAGTTCTTC.

The chain carries TRBV7-9 and TRBJ2-1; D is unresolved. Germline V gene lookup returns CDR1 SEHNR and CDR2 FQNEAQ (reference sequence). Trimming shortened V by 7 bases and J by 0 bases, and 10 bases separated the two germline ends. This CDR3 is built from 14 residues. The CDR3 here is CASTTESSYNEQFF. DNA of the CDR3: TGTGCCAGCACCACTGAGTCCTCCTACAATGAGCAGTTCTTC.

CDR3 DNA sequence: TGTGCCAGCTCAGTTACTAGCGGATCCTACGAGCAGTACTTC. Its translation is CASSVTSGSYEQYF. This sequence joins TRBV18 and TRBJ2-7, with 8 bases aligning to TRBD2. V was clipped by 5 bases and J by 1 base; unmatched bases: 4. Looked up from germline, CDR1 is KGHSH and CDR2 is LQKENI. The CDR3 spans 14 residues.

The chain has TRBV28 and TRBJ1-5, with 8 bases matching TRBD1. CDR3 length: 14 amino acids. Germline loops: CDR1 MDHEN, CDR2 SYDVKM. Germline trimming cut 7 bases from V and 6 bases from J; bases unmatched to any gene: 8. The CDR3 loop reads CASIPTGDPQPQHF. DNA of the CDR3: TGTGCCAGCATTCCGACAGGGGATCCTCAGCCCCAGCATTTT.

The chain joins TRBV9 to TRBJ2-3; D possibly corresponds to TRBD1 (6 bases). The CDR3 spans 13 residues. The V end lost 7 bases, the J end lost 3 bases, and 12 bases lay between the germline ends. Germline V gene data show CDR1 as SGDLS and CDR2 as YYNGEE. The CDR3 DNA follows: TGTGCCAGCTCGGAGCAGGGGACAGATACGCAGTATTTT. Translating gives CASSEQGTDTQYF.

This chain joins TRBV7-6 and TRBJ2-7, with 9 positions matching TRBD1. CDR1 and CDR2 from the germline V gene are SGHVS and FNYEAQ. The CDR3 is made up of 15 amino acids. With 5 bases clipped from V and 2 bases from J, the junction kept 7 bases outside the gene matches. This CDR3 reads CASSTHRDRAYEQYF. CDR3 DNA: TGTGCCAGCAGCACCCACCGGGACAGGGCCTACGAGCAGTACTTC. Supplemented by reference TRBV7-6 and TRBJ2-7, the full variable domain reads GAGVSQSPRYKVTKRGQDVALRCDPISGHVSLYWYRQALGQGPEFLTYFNYEAQQDKSGLPNDRFSAERPEGSISTLTIQRTEQRDSAMYRCASSTHRDRAYEQYFGPGTRLTVT.

There are a few counts of this clone. The gene calls are TRBV30 and TRBJ2-1, with 8 bases that match TRBD2. After removal of 3 bases from V and 8 bases from J, the junction contained 9 bases not matched to a gene. The CDR3 is 14 residues long. Germline V lookup: CDR1 GTSNPN, CDR2 SVGIG (reference sequence). The CDR3 is CAWRGASGSHEQFF. The CDR3 DNA sequence: TGTGCCTGGAGAGGGGCTAGCGGGTCCCATGAGCAGTTCTTC.

V is TRBV4-1 and J is TRBJ1-2, with TRBD1 as a possible D gene (5 bases). CDR1 MGHRA and CDR2 YSYEKL come from the germline V gene. CDR3 length: 15 amino acids. Between the trimmed V and J ends, which lost 0 bases and 4 bases, there was a span of 12 bases. The CDR3 protein is CASSQDRDSIYGYTF. As DNA, the CDR3 is TGCGCCAGCAGCCAAGATCGGGACTCTATCTATGGCTACACCTTC.

The CDR3: CASRQGAGYGYTF. CDR3 in DNA: TGTGCCAGCAGACAGGGGGCCGGCTATGGCTACACCTTC. This rearrangement joins TRBV27 to TRBJ1-2; 9 bases are a match to TRBD1. Germline V gives CDR1 MNHEY, CDR2 SMNVEV (reference sequence). J lost 4 bases, V lost 6 bases, and 3 bases had no gene match. The CDR3 loop spans 13 amino acids.

This clone was found a few times. The same CDR3 can be traced to other DNA sequences in this sample. The V call is TRBV19, the J call TRBJ2-7, with TRBD1 matching over 9 bases. The CDR3 has 15 residues. CDR1 LNHDA and CDR2 SQIVND come from the germline V gene (reference sequence). Trimming took 5 bases from V and 0 from J; bases not matched to a gene: 5. The DNA of the CDR3 is TGTGCCAGTAGTCTTCGGACAGGGGACTCCTACGAGCAGTACTTC. Its translation is CASSLRTGDSYEQYF.

CDR3 loop: CASSQVFLRDRAFGYTF. As DNA, the CDR3 is TGTGCCAGCAGCCAAGTTTTTCTTAGGGACAGAGCTTTTGGCTACACCTTC. The gene calls are TRBV3-1 (or the pseudogene TRBV3-2) and TRBJ1-2, with 7 bases fitting TRBD1. J lost 7 bases, V lost 1 base, and 15 bases had no gene match. CDR1 is LGHDT, CDR2 YNNKEL, per germline (reference sequence). The CDR3 length is 17 residues.

The J gene is TRBJ2-4, the V gene TRBV19; possible D gene TRBD2, 7 bases. Germline loops: CDR1 LNHDA, CDR2 SQIVND (reference sequence). Trimming took 2 bases from V and 3 from J, leaving 14 bases between them. The CDR3 loop spans 16 amino acids. CDR3 amino acids: CASSIWGGPGKNIQYF. CDR3 nucleotide sequence: TGTGCCAGTAGTATATGGGGGGGGCCGGGCAAAAACATTCAGTACTTC.

The V gene is TRBV9, the J gene TRBJ1-3, with unresolved D. Trimming pared 0 bases from V and 2 bases from J, leaving 12 bases between. CDR1 is SGDLS and CDR2 is YYNGEE in the germline V gene. The CDR3 totals 16 residues. CDR3: CASSVALQLTGNTIYF. The CDR3 DNA reads TGTGCCAGCAGCGTAGCGCTTCAACTAACTGGAAACACCATATATTTT.

CDR3 loop: CASSTGRGNQPQHF. CDR3 in DNA: TGTGCCAGCTCGACCGGCAGGGGCAATCAGCCCCAGCATTTT. This chain connects TRBV18 to TRBJ1-5, with D tentatively TRBD1 (5 bases). Looked up from germline, CDR1 is KGHSH and CDR2 is LQKENI. The CDR3 runs to 14 residues. Trimming stripped 6 bases from V and 2 bases from J, with 11 bases between.

V and J are TRBV7-2 and TRBJ2-7; 11 positions agree with TRBD2. Germline V gene sequence: CDR1 SGHTA, CDR2 FQGNSA. V trimming: 4 bases; J trimming: 2 bases; junction bases outside the gene matches: 1. The CDR3 loop spans 14 amino acids. CDR3: CASSSTSGTYEQYF. The CDR3 DNA follows: TGTGCCAGCAGCTCGACTAGCGGGACCTACGAGCAGTACTTC.